This T cell receptor beta chain was sequenced during a study of shared clonotypes between healthy human individuals. Using immunoSEQ multiplex PCR, the repertoire was profiled, and TCRdb retains in-frame clones only, with some absent. In the table there are around 2.1 million clones, roughly 91% of which are singletons. The germline V gene has CDR1 MNHEY and CDR2 SMNVEV (reference sequence). Trimming removed 6 bases at V and 4 bases at J, with 12 bases between. The CDR3 spans 13 residues. Naive CD8 cells lacked CD45RO, underwent positive selection for CCR7 and left out terminally differentiated effector memory CD45RA+ cells. Caucasian adults residing in Nashville, Tennessee made up all the donors.

V gene TRBV27 combines with J gene TRBJ2-5; D assignment may be TRBD1 or TRBD2 (5 bases each). The sample taken for sequencing was naive CD8+ T cells from PBMCs. This clonotype was obtained from a man between 18 and 35 years old in good health. Some clones in this sample may be carry-over from other donors' samples. Here the CDR3 reads CASSYRGSETQYF. In nucleotides, the CDR3 is TGTGCCAGCAGCTACCGGGGCTCAGAGACCCAGTACTTC.